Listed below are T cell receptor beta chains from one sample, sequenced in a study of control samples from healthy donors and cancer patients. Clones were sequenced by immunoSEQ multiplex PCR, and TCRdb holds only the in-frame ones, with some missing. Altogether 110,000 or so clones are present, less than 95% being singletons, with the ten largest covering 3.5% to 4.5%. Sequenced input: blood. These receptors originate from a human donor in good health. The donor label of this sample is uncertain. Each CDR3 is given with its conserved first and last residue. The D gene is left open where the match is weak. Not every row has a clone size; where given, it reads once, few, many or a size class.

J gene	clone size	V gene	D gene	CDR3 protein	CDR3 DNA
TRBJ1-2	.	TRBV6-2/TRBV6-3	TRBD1	CASSYSQGSGYTF	TGTGCCAGCAGTTACTCACAGGGGAGCGGCTACACCTTC
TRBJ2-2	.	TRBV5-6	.	CASSSQGSGELFF	TGTGCCAGCAGCTCGCAGGGCAGCGGGGAGCTGTTTTTT
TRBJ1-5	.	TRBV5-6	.	CASSLADQPQHF	TGTGCCAGCAGCTTGGCCGATCAGCCCCAGCATTTT
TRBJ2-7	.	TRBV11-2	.	CASSLVPANEQYF	TGTGCCAGCAGCTTAGTTCCAGCCAACGAGCAGTACTTC
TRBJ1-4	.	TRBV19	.	CATRQTGNNEKLFF	TGTGCCACCCGACAGACAGGAAATAATGAAAAACTGTTTTTT
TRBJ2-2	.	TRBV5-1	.	CASSLGDDTGELFF	TGCGCCAGCAGCTTGGGCGACGACACCGGGGAGCTGTTTTTT
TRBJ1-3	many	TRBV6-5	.	CASEPQGAAGNTIYF	TGTGCCAGTGAACCACAGGGAGCCGCTGGAAACACCATATATTTT
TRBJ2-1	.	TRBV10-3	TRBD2	CAISESSGAYNEQFF	TGTGCCATCAGTGAGTCTAGCGGGGCCTACAATGAGCAGTTCTTC
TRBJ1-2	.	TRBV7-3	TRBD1	CASSPTGYENYGYTF	TGTGCCAGCAGCCCGACAGGGTATGAAAACTATGGCTACACCTTC
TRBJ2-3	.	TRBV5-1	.	CASSLAGGRFTDTQYF	TGCGCCAGCAGCTTGGCGGGGGGCCGGTTCACAGATACGCAGTATTTT
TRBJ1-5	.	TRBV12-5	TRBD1	CASAWTGEQNNQPQHF	TGTGCTAGTGCCTGGACAGGAGAACAGAACAATCAGCCCCAGCATTTT
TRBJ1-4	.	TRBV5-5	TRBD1	CASSLVGTGSEKLFF	TGTGCCAGCAGCTTGGTTGGGACAGGGTCTGAAAAACTGTTTTTT
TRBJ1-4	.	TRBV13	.	CASSRRQEDEKLFF	TGTGCCAGCAGCCGCAGACAGGAGGATGAAAAACTGTTTTTT
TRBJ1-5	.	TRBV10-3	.	CAISSDRRDQPQHF	TGTGCCATCAGTTCCGACCGACGAGATCAGCCCCAGCATTTT
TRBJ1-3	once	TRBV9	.	CASSPSSGNTIYF	TGTGCCAGCAGCCCCTCGTCTGGAAACACCATATATTTT
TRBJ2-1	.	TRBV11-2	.	CASSLGGGYNEQFF	TGTGCCAGCAGCTTAGGGGGTGGTTACAATGAGCAGTTCTTC
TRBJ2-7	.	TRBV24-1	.	CATSDGWTYEQYF	TGTGCCACCAGTGACGGGTGGACCTACGAGCAGTACTTC
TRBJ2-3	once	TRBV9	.	CASSARDSLTSTDTQYF	TGTGCCAGCAGCGCGAGAGACAGTCTAACCAGCACAGATACGCAGTATTTT
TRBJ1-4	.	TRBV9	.	CASSVHSNEKLFF	TGTGCCAGCAGCGTACACAGTAATGAAAAACTGTTTTTT
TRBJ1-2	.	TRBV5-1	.	CASSLGIPNYGYTF	TGCGCCAGCAGCTTGGGGATTCCTAACTATGGCTACACCTTC
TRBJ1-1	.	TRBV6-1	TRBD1	CASSEARSRGYRGSTEAFF	TGTGCCAGCAGTGAAGCCAGGAGTAGAGGTTACAGGGGGAGCACTGAAGCTTTCTTT
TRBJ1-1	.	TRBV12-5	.	CASHGGTEAFF	TGTGCTAGTCATGGAGGAACTGAAGCTTTCTTT
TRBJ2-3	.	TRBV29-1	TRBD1	CSGRGTGYTDTQYF	TGCAGCGGAAGAGGGACAGGATACACAGATACGCAGTATTTT
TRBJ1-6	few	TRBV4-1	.	CASSQATEYSPLHF	TGCGCCAGCAGCCAAGCGACAGAATATTCACCCCTCCACTTT
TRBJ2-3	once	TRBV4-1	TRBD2	CASSPLERGPTDTQYF	TGCGCCAGCAGCCCTCTCGAGCGGGGGCCCACAGATACGCAGTATTTT
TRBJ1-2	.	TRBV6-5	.	CASSYSTGMGGYTF	TGTGCCAGCAGTTACTCTACGGGGATGGGGGGCTACACCTTC
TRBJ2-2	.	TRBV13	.	CASTLRGGYSTGELFF	TGTGCCAGCACCCTTAGGGGCGGTTATAGCACCGGGGAGCTGTTTTTT
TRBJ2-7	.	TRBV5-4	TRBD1	CASSNTGQRYEQYF	TGTGCCAGCAGCAACACGGGACAGCGGTACGAGCAGTACTTC
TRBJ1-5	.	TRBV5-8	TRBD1	CASSLEWGDSFNQPQHF	TGTGCCAGCAGCTTGGAATGGGGGGACAGCTTCAATCAGCCCCAGCATTTT
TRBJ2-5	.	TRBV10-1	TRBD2	CASNRRGDQETQYF	TGCGCCAGCAATCGACGGGGGGATCAAGAGACCCAGTACTTC
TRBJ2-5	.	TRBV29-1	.	CSVEDPRTQETQYF	TGCAGCGTTGAAGATCCCAGGACTCAAGAGACCCAGTACTTC
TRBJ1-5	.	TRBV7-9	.	CASSFDSTGQPQHF	TGTGCCAGCAGCTTCGACAGTACAGGACAGCCCCAGCATTTT
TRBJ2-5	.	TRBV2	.	CASSEAQETQYF	TGTGCCAGCAGTGAAGCGCAAGAGACCCAGTACTTC
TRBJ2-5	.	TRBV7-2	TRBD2	CASSFSLAGGWETQYF	TGTGCCAGCAGCTTCTCACTAGCGGGGGGGTGGGAGACCCAGTACTTC
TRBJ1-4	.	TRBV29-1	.	CSVETDEKLFF	TGCAGCGTTGAGACAGATGAAAAACTGTTTTTT
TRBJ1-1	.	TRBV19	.	CASRWKANTEAFF	TGTGCCAGTAGGTGGAAAGCGAACACTGAAGCTTTCTTT
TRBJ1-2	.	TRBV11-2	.	CASSTPRGAGTYGDYGYTF	TGTGCCAGCAGCACACCTAGGGGGGCAGGGACATACGGGGATTATGGCTACACCTTC
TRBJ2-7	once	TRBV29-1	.	CSVKLTGPNEQYF	TGCAGCGTTAAACTGACAGGCCCAAACGAGCAGTACTTC
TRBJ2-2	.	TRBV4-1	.	CASSQERELFF	TGCGCCAGCAGCCAAGAAAGAGAGCTGTTTTTT
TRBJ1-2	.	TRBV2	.	CASSRSYGYTF	TGTGCCAGCAGTCGAAGCTATGGCTACACCTTC
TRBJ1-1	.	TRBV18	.	CASSVRQDTEAFF	TGTGCCAGCTCCGTAAGACAGGACACTGAAGCTTTCTTT
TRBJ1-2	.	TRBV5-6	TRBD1	CASSSDRDFLRAPVNGYTF	TGTGCCAGCAGCTCGGACAGGGATTTTTTGCGAGCCCCAGTTAACGGCTACACCTTC
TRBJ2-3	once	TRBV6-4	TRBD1	CASDETGVADTQYF	TGTGCCAGCGACGAGACAGGGGTAGCAGATACGCAGTATTTT
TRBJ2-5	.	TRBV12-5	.	CASGPDRKQETQYF	TGTGCTAGTGGCCCCGACAGGAAACAAGAGACCCAGTACTTC
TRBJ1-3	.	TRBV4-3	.	CASSQGAISGNTIYF	TGCGCCAGCAGCCAAGGGGCCATCTCTGGAAACACCATATATTTT
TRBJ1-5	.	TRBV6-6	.	CASGPLQPQHF	TGTGCCAGCGGCCCCCTTCAGCCCCAGCATTTT
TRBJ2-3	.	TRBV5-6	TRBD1	CASSAGTGDGTDTQYF	TGTGCCAGCAGCGCAGGGACAGGGGACGGCACAGATACGCAGTATTTT
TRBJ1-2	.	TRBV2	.	CASSEAVKTGGYTF	TGTGCCAGCAGTGAAGCTGTGAAGACGGGAGGCTACACCTTC
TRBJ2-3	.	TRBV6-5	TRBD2	CASSYSSLAGDTQYF	TGTGCCAGCAGTTACTCGAGTCTAGCGGGGGATACGCAGTATTTT
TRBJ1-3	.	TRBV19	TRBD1	CASSADRAGNTIYF	TGTGCCAGTAGTGCAGACAGGGCTGGAAACACCATATATTTT
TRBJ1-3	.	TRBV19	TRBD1	CASIQGQGFSGNTIYF	TGTGCCAGTATCCAGGGACAGGGCTTCTCTGGAAACACCATATATTTT
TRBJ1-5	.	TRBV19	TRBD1	CASSIVGTGFEPQHF	TGTGCCAGTAGTATAGTGGGGACAGGGTTTGAGCCCCAGCATTTT
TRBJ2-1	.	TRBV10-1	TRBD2	CASSGTGGLYNEQFF	TGCGCCAGCAGTGGTACGGGGGGGCTCTACAATGAGCAGTTCTTC
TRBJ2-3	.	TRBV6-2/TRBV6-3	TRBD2	CASSSEQLSLAGGPDTQYF	TGTGCCAGCAGTTCGGAGCAGTTATCACTAGCGGGGGGTCCAGATACGCAGTATTTT
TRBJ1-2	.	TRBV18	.	CASSPQGHYGYTF	TGTGCCAGCTCACCCCAGGGCCACTATGGCTACACCTTC
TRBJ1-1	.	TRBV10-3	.	CAITEPGRTEAFF	TGTGCCATCACCGAACCGGGCCGGACTGAAGCTTTCTTT